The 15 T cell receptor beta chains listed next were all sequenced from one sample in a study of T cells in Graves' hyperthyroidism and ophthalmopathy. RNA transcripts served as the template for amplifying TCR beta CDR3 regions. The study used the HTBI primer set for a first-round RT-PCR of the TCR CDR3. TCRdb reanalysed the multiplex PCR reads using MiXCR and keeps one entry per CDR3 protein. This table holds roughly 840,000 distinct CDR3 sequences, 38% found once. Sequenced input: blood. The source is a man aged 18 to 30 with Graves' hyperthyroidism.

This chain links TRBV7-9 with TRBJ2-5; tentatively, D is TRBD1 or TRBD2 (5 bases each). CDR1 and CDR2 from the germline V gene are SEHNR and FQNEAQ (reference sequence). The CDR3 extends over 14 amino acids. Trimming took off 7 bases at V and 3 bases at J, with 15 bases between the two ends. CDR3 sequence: CASTMGLAKETQYF. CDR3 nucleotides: TGTGCCAGCACTATGGGGCTAGCTAAAGAGACCCAGTACTTC.

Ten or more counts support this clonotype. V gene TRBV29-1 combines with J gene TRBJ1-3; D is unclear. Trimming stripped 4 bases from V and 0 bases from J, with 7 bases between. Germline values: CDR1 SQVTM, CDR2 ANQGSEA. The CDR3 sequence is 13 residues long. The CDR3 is CSVVVDSGNTIYF. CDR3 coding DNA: TGCAGCGTTGTGGTAGACTCTGGAAACACCATATATTTT.

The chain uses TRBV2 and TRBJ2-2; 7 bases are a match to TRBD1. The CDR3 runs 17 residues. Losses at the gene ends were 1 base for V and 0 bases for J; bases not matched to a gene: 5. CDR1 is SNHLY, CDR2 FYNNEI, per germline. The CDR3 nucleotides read TGTGCCAGCAGTGAAGGACAGGGTTACGCGAACACCGGGGAGCTGTTTTTT. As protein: CASSEGQGYANTGELFF.

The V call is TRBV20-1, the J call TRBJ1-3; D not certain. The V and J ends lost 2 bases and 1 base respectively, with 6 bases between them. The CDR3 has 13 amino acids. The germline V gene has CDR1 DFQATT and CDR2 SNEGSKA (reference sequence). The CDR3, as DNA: TGCAGTGCTAGAAAAGGGTCTGGAAACACCATATATTTT. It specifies CSARKGSGNTIYF.

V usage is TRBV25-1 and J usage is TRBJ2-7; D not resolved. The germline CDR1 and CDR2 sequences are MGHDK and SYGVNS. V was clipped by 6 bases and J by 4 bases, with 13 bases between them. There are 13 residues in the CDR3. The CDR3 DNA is TGTGCCAGCAGCCAAGAGATGGCATACGAGCAGTACTTC. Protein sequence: CASSQEMAYEQYF.

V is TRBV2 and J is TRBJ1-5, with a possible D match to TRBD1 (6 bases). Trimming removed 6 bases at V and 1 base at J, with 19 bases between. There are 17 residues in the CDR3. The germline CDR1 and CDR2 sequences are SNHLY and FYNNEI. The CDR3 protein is CASRRDIGGISNQPQHF. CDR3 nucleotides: TGTGCCAGCAGACGGGACATTGGAGGGATAAGCAATCAGCCCCAGCATTTT.

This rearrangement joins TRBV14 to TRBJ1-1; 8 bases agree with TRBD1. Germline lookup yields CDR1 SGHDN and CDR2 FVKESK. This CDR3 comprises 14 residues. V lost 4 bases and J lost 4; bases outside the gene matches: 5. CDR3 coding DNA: TGTGCCAGCAGCCCTACGGACAGGGCCACTGAAGCTTTCTTT. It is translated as CASSPTDRATEAFF.

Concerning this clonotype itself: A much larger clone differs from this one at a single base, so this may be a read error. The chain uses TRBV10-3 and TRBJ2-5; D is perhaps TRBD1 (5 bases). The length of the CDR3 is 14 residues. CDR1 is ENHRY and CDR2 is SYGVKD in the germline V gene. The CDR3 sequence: CAVSEGEGAETQYF. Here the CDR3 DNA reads TGTGCCGTCAGTGAAGGGGAAGGGGCCGAGACCCAGTACTTC.

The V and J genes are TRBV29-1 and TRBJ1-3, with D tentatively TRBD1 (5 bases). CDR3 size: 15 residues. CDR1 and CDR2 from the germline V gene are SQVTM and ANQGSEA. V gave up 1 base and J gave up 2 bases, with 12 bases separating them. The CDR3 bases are TGCAGCGTTGAAGGGGATCAGGGTGCTGGAAACACCATATATTTT. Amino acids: CSVEGDQGAGNTIYF.

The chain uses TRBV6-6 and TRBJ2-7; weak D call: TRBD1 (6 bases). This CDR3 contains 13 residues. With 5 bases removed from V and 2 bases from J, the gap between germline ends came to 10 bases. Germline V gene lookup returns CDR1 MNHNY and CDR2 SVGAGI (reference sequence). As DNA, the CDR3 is TGTGCCAGCAGTAGACAGGAGACCTACGAGCAGTACTTC. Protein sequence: CASSRQETYEQYF.

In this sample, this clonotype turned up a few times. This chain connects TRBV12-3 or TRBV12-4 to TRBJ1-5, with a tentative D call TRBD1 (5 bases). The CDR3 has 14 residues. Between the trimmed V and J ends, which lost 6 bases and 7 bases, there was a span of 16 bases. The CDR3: CASSPSGLGQPQHF. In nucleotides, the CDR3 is TGTGCCAGCAGCCCGTCAGGGTTGGGGCAGCCCCAGCATTTT.

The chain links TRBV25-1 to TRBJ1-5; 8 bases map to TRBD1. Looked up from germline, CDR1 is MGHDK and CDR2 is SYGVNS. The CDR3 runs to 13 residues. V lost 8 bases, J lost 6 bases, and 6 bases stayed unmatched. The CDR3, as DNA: TGTGCCAGCGAGGACAGGGCCTCTCAGCCCCAGCATTTT. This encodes CASEDRASQPQHF.

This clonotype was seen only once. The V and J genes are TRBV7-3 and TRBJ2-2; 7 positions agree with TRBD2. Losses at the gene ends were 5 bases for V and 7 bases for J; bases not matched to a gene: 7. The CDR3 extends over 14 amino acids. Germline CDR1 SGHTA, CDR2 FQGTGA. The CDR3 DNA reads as TGTGCCAGCAGCCGGCGGGGGTTAGGCGGGGAGCTGTTTTTT. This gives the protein CASSRRGLGGELFF.

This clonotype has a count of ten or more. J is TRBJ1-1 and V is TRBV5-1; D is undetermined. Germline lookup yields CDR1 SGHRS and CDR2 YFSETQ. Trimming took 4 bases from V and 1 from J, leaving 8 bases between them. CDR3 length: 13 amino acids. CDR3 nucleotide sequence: TGCGCCAGCAGCAATGACTGGAACACTGAAGCTTTCTTT. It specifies CASSNDWNTEAFF. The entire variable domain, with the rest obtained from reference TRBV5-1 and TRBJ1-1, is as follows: KAGVTQTPRYLIKTRGQQVTLSCSPISGHRSVSWYQQTPGQGLQFLFEYFSETQRNKGNFPGRFSGRQFSNSRSEMNVSTLELGDSALYLCASSNDWNTEAFFGQGTRLTVV.

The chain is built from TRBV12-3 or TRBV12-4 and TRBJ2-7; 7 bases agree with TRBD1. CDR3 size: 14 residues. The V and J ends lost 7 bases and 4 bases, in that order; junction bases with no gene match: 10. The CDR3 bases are TGTGCCAGCACCCTCACGACAGGGAAGTACGAGCAGTACTTC. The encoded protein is CASTLTTGKYEQYF.